This TCR beta chain is drawn from a study of low-dose radiotherapy and immunotherapy resistance in tumors. The wider study: Fractions of 0.5 Gy went to Cohort 1 every 2 weeks, totaling 6.5 Gy. The regimen for patients comprised intravenous nivolumab 240 mg every two weeks plus intravenous ipilimumab 1 mg/kg every six weeks.

The CDR3 is 16 residues long. Sample time point: before trial treatment. Alpha- and beta-chain coverage of first-strand cDNA came from TRAV- and TRBV-specific primers. TCR amplification involved around 22 PCR cycles with a constant-region primer and V-primer adapter. After the mRNA was isolated, it was amplified using in vitro transcription. TCRdb re-analysed the reads in MiXCR, keeping a single row per CDR3 protein. The profile shows tens of thousands of distinct CDR3 sequences, roughly a sixth of them singletons. A note on this clonotype: The likely explanation is a read error, given a far larger clone one base away.

The rearrangement uses TRBV1 and TRBJ2-1; TRBD1 is the table's D call, not checked against the DNA. TRBV1 is listed as a pseudogene. Sequences were derived from PBMCs, sampled before treatment. This sequence originates from a male donor with prostate cancer. The CDR3 region has the DNA TGCGCCAGCAGCCAGATGCCGGGGATTAAAACCTACGAGCAGTTCTTC. This gives the protein CASSQMPGIKTYEQFF.